This TCR beta chain was profiled in a study of control samples from healthy donors and cancer patients. TCRdb keeps only in-frame clones here, not all; method: immunoSEQ multiplex PCR. In the table there are just over 80,000 clones, approximately 89% of which are singletons. This CDR3 has 16 residues. Trimming cost V 0 bases and J 4 bases, with 12 bases left between them. Per the germline V gene, CDR1 is SGHVS and CDR2 is FQNEAQ. The chain has TRBV7-8 and TRBJ2-2, with D unresolved. The specimen sequenced was blood. This sequence originates from a man between 50 and 59 years old in good health. CDR3 sequence (DNA): TGTGCCAGCAGCTTAGCAGGGCTTTGGATCACCGGGGAGCTGTTTTTT. This codes for CASSLAGLWITGELFF.